One TCR beta chain is described in this entry. Its antigen is currently unknown. This entry belongs to a study of shared clonotypes between healthy human individuals. Whole-study results and caveats: Some naive CD4 clonotypes, around 5%, turned up in common across several donors.

It was across several immunoSEQ plates that each subset's genomic DNA was evenly split. Under the authors' procedure: From ImmunoSEQ came sequences covering only the junction and carrying no quality scores, so filtering differed. Generated by immunoSEQ multiplex PCR, the TCRdb table keeps only in-frame clones and is missing some. D and trimming come from the DNA, and the V and J calls and clone size come from that table. This table holds approximately 2.5 million clones, 90% to 95% found once. Germline CDR1 reads MDHEN; CDR2 reads SYDVKM. The V and J ends lost 2 bases and 0 bases respectively, with 5 bases between them. The CDR3 consists of 14 residues.

Sequenced: naive CD4+ T cells sorted from blood. Subset indicated: CD45RA+ positively selected. The clonotype originates from a young man in good health. V usage is TRBV28 and J usage is TRBJ1-3; no clear D. CDR3: CASSLVSSGNTIYF. CDR3 nucleotides: TGTGCCAGCAGTTTAGTCAGCTCTGGAAACACCATATATTTT.